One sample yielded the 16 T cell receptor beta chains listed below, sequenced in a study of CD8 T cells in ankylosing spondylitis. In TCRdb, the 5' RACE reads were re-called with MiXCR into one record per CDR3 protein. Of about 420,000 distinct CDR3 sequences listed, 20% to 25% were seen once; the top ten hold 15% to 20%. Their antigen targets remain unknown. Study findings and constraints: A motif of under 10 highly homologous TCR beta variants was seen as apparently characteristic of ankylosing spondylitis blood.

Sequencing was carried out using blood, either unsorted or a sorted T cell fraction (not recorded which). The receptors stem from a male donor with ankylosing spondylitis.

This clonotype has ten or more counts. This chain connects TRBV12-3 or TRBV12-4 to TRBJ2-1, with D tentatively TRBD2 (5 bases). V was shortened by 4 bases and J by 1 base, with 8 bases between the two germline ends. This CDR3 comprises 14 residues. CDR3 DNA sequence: TGTGCCAGCAGTTCCCGACTATCCTACAATGAGCAGTTCTTC. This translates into CASSSRLSYNEQFF.

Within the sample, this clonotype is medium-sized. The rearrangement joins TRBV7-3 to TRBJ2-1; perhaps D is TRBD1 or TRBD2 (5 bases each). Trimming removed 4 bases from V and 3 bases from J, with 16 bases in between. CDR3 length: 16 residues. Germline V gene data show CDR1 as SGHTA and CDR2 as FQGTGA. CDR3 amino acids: CASSSIGAGRYNEQFF. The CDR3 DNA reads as TGTGCCAGCAGCTCAATAGGGGCGGGTCGCTACAATGAGCAGTTCTTC.

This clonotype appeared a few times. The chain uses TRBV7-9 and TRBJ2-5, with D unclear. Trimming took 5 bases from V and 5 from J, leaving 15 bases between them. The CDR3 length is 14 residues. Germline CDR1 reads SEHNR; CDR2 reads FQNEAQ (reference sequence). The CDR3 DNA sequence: TGTGCCAGCAGCCCCCACAGAAGGACGGAGACCCAGTACTTC. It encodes CASSPHRRTETQYF.

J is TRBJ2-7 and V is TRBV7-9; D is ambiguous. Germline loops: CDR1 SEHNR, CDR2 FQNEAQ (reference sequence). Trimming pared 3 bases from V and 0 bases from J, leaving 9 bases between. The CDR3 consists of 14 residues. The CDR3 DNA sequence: TGTGCCAGCAGCTTCGGTCAGAGCTCCTACGAGCAGTACTTC. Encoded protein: CASSFGQSSYEQYF.

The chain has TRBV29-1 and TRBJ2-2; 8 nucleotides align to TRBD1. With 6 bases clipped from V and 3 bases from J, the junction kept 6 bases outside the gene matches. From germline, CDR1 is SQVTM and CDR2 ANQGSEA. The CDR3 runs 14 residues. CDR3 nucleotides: TGCAGCGTCAGTTGGGGACAGGACACCGGGGAGCTGTTTTTT. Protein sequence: CSVSWGQDTGELFF.

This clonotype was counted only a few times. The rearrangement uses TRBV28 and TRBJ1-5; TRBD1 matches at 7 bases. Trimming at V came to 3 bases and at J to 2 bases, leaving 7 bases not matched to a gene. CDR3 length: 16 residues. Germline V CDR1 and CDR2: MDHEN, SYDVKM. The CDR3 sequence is CASSLGSGGGNQPQHF. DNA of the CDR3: TGTGCCAGCAGTTTGGGATCAGGGGGAGGCAATCAGCCCCAGCATTTT.

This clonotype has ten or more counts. In nucleotides, the CDR3 is TGCAGCGTTGGCGTCCAAGGGACCGGGGAGCTGTTTTTT. It codes for CSVGVQGTGELFF. This rearrangement joins TRBV29-1 to TRBJ2-2, with unresolved D. CDR1 SQVTM and CDR2 ANQGSEA come from the germline V gene. The CDR3 is 13 amino acids. V was cut by 4 bases and J by 5 bases, with 11 bases left in between.

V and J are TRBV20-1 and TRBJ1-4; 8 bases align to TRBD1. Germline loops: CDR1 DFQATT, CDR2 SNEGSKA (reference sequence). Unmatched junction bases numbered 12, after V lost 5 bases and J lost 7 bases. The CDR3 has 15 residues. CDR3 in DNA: TGCAGTGCTTTAGTCTCGGGACAGGTACCTGAAAAACTGTTTTTT. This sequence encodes CSALVSGQVPEKLFF.

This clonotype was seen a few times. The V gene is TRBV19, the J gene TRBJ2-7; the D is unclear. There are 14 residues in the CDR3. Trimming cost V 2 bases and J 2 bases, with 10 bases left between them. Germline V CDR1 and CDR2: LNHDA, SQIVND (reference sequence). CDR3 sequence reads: CASSIHGNAYEQYF. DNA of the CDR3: TGTGCCAGTAGTATACACGGAAACGCCTACGAGCAGTACTTC.

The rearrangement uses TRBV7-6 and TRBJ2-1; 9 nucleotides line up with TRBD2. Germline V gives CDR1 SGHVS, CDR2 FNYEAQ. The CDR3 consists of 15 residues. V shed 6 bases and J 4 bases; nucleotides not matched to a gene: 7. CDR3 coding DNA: TGTGCCAGCAGTCAGGCTAGCGGGACATACAATGAGCAGTTCTTC. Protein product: CASSQASGTYNEQFF.

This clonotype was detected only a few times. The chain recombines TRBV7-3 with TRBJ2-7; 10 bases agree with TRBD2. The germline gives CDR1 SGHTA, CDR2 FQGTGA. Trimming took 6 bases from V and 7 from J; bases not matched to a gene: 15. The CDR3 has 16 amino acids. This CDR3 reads CASRSTSGTFTAEQYF. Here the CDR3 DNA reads TGTGCCAGCAGATCCACTAGCGGGACGTTTACGGCGGAGCAGTACTTC.

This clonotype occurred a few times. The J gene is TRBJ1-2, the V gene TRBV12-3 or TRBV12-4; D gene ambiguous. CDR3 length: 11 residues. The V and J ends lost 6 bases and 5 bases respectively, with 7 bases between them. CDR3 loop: CASSRGYGYTF. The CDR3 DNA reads TGTGCCAGCAGCCGCGGATATGGCTACACCTTC.

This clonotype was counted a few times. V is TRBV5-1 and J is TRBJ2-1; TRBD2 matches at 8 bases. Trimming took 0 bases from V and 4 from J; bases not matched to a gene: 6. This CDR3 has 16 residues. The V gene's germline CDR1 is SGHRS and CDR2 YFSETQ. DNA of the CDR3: TGCGCCAGCAGCTTGGCCGGGGGGGGCCTTTACAATGAGCAGTTCTTC. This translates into CASSLAGGGLYNEQFF.

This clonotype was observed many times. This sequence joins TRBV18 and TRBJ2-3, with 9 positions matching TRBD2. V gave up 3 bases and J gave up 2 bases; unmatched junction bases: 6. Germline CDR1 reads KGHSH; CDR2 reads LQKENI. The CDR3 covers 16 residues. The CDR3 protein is CASSPVAGVNTDTQYF. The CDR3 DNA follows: TGTGCCAGCTCACCCGTAGCGGGAGTCAACACAGATACGCAGTATTTT.

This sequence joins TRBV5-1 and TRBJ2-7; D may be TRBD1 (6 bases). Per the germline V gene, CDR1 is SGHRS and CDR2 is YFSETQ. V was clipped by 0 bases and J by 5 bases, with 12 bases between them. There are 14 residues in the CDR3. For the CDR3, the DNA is TGCGCCAGCAGCTTGGCTGGGACATGGGACGAGCAGTACTTC. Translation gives CASSLAGTWDEQYF.

Here the CDR3 DNA reads TGTGCCAGCAGTAAATCCTACGAGCAGTACTTC. Encoded protein: CASSKSYEQYF. The rearrangement joins TRBV28 to TRBJ2-7, with no clear D. This CDR3 comprises 11 residues. The V and J ends lost 5 bases and 1 base respectively, with 3 bases between them. CDR1 and CDR2 from the germline V gene are MDHEN and SYDVKM.